This TCR beta chain was profiled in a study of shared clonotypes between healthy human individuals. Trimming removed 0 bases from V and 4 bases from J, with 7 bases in between. This CDR3 region has 13 residues. Germline V gives CDR1 SGHDT, CDR2 YYEEEE. Sequencing was performed with immunoSEQ multiplex PCR; in TCRdb, only in-frame clones are kept and a portion is missing. The data hold about 1.1 million clones, with around three quarters observed a single time. This clone showed up just a few times. Its antigen is still unknown. Regarding the study as a whole: Naive subsets generally exceeded memory subsets in estimated richness.

Sequenced: memory CD4+ T cells from PBMCs. Stated subset: CD45RA-negative fraction. The sequence was obtained from a man between 18 and 35 years old in good health. Some clones in this sample may be carry-over from other donors' samples. V is TRBV5-6 and J is TRBJ1-1; D possibly corresponds to TRBD1 (6 bases). The CDR3 nucleotides read TGTGCCAGCAGCTTGGCAGGGGTCACTGAAGCTTTCTTT. Translated, it gives CASSLAGVTEAFF.